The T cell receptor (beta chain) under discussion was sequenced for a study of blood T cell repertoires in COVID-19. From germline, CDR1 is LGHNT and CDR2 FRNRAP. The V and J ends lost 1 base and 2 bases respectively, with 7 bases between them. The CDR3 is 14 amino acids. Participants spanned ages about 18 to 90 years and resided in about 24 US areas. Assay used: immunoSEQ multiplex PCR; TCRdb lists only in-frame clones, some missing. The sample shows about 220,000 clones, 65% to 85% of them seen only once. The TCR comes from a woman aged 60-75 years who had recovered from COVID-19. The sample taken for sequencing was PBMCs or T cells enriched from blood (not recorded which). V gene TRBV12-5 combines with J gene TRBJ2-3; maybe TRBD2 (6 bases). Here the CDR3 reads CASGLGGDTDTQYF. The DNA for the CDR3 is TGTGCTAGTGGTTTGGGCGGGGACACAGATACGCAGTATTTT.